One and the same sample provided the 26 T cell receptor beta chains below, sequenced in a study of blood T cell repertoires in COVID-19 (dated by TCRdb to between 2020 and 2021). Library preparation was by the immunoSEQ multiplex PCR assay. Not all clones reach the TCRdb copy of this immuneACCESS table, which keeps in-frame sequences only. Checked studies attribute under half of the gap to unresolved V genes and leave the rest unexplained. The sample includes some 500,000 clones, with approximately 91% observed a single time. The ten largest make up 7.8% of the sample. Source material: peripheral blood. The receptors were sampled from a woman in her 50s with COVID-19, enrolled during active disease.

The J gene is TRBJ1-2, the V gene TRBV12-5; the match to TRBD1 covers 10 bases. J lost 8 bases, V lost 7 bases, and 13 bases had no gene match. Germline V gene data show CDR1 as LGHNT and CDR2 as FRNRAP. This CDR3 is 15 amino acids long. Here the CDR3 DNA reads TGTGCTAGTGACTCCGGGACAGGGGTCCTACAGGGCTACACCTTC. Its protein is CASDSGTGVLQGYTF.

The chain combines TRBV11-3 with TRBJ2-1, with 9 bases lining up with TRBD1. The V gene end was trimmed by 5 bases and the J gene end by 4 bases; junction bases not matched to a gene: 6. The CDR3 covers 15 residues. Germline CDR1 reads SGHNT; CDR2 reads YENEEA. The CDR3 reads CASSPRQGGYNEQFF. In nucleotides, the CDR3 is TGTGCCAGCAGCCCCAGACAGGGGGGGTACAATGAGCAGTTCTTC.

The chain recombines TRBV29-1 with TRBJ2-7, with 7 bases aligning to TRBD1. V shed 4 bases, J shed 2 bases, and the junction held 8 bases outside the gene matches. Germline CDR1 SQVTM, CDR2 ANQGSEA. This CDR3 has 14 amino acids. For the CDR3, the DNA is TGCAGCGTTGCCCCCGACAGGGTTGCCTACGAGCAGTACTTC. Amino acid sequence: CSVAPDRVAYEQYF.

In the case of this clone: The same CDR3 can be traced to other DNA sequences in this sample. The chain employs TRBV5-1 and TRBJ2-7; the D gene is possibly TRBD1 (5 bases). The CDR3 consists of 13 residues. Germline V gives CDR1 SGHRS, CDR2 YFSETQ. V lost 0 bases to trimming and J lost 1 base, with 5 bases between them. The CDR3 nucleotides are TGCGCCAGCAGCTTGGGACAGTCCTACGAGCAGTACTTC. Encoded protein: CASSLGQSYEQYF.

This clone turned up a few times. The chain uses TRBV3-1 (or the pseudogene TRBV3-2) and TRBJ1-2; D is undetermined. CDR1 and CDR2 (germline): LGHDT, YNNKEL (reference sequence). Trimming stripped 4 bases from V and 3 bases from J, with 15 bases between. The CDR3 length is 15 residues. CDR3 in DNA: TGTGCCAGCAGCCCAAAGAGGCACGGCGACTATGGCTACACCTTC. Amino acid sequence: CASSPKRHGDYGYTF.

Concerning this clone: Other nucleotide sequences from this sample produce the same CDR3. The V call is TRBV3-1 (or the pseudogene TRBV3-2), the J call TRBJ2-2, with D perhaps TRBD2 (5 bases). The ends were cut back, 2 bases at V and 5 bases at J, with 6 bases in the middle. The CDR3 runs 13 residues. Germline CDR1 reads LGHDT; CDR2 reads YNNKEL (reference sequence). CDR3 residues: CASSQRGTGELFF. DNA of the CDR3: TGTGCCAGCAGCCAAAGAGGGACCGGGGAGCTGTTTTTT.

The rearrangement links TRBV7-2 to TRBJ2-1; 7 bases fit TRBD1. The length of the CDR3 is 16 residues. CDR1 and CDR2 from the germline V gene are SGHTA and FQGNSA. The V gene end was trimmed by 3 bases and the J gene end by 4 bases; junction bases not matched to a gene: 9. CDR3 residues: CASSFNYLQGYNEQFF. The CDR3 DNA reads as TGTGCCAGCAGCTTTAATTACCTACAGGGGTACAATGAGCAGTTCTTC.

The sample holds one count of this clone. The J gene is TRBJ2-6, the V gene TRBV7-3; no firm D call. The CDR3 extends over 13 amino acids. V lost 3 bases and J 4 bases, leaving 4 bases between the germline ends. The germline CDR1 and CDR2 sequences are SGHTA and FQGTGA. The chain's CDR3 is CASSLAGANVLTF. DNA of the CDR3: TGTGCCAGCAGCTTGGCCGGGGCCAACGTCCTGACTTTC.

The chain couples TRBV11-2 to TRBJ1-4; weak D call: TRBD1 (6 bases). Germline CDR1 is SGHAT and CDR2 is FQNNGV. V lost 4 bases to trimming and J lost 4 bases, with 13 bases between them. This CDR3 region has 15 residues. The CDR3 DNA is TGTGCCAGCAGCTCCGGACAGACGAATAATGAAAAACTGTTTTTT. Residues: CASSSGQTNNEKLFF. Looking up the rest from reference TRBV11-2 and TRBJ1-4 gives the full variable domain: EAGVAQSPRYKIIEKRQSVAFWCNPISGHATLYWYQQILGQGPKLLIQFQNNGVVDDSQLPKDRFSAERLKGVDSTLKIQPAKLEDSAVYLCASSSGQTNNEKLFFGSGTQLSVL.

The chain combines TRBV5-4 with TRBJ1-1, with D tentatively TRBD1 (6 bases). The CDR3 has 14 amino acids. The germline V gene has CDR1 SGHNT and CDR2 YYREEE (reference sequence). Trimming took off 3 bases at V and 5 bases at J, with 14 bases between the two ends. CDR3 region: CASSYEQGRTEAFF. Here the CDR3 DNA reads TGTGCCAGCAGCTATGAACAGGGAAGGACTGAAGCTTTCTTT.

The genes are TRBV6-5 and TRBJ1-3; D unclear. V shed 7 bases and J shed 4 bases, with 14 bases lying between them. The germline gives CDR1 MNHEY, CDR2 SVGAGI. The CDR3 is 14 amino acids. DNA of the CDR3: TGTGCCAGCAAAAGGAGCGGGGTCGGAAACACCATATATTTT. It is translated as CASKRSGVGNTIYF.

V usage is TRBV6-6 and J usage is TRBJ1-5; a weak D match, TRBD1 (5 bases). Germline V gives CDR1 MNHNY, CDR2 SVGAGI (reference sequence). Deletions cut 6 bases from V and 0 bases from J, with 12 bases between. This CDR3 spans 15 amino acids. The CDR3 bases are TGTGCCAGCAGCCTATGGGGGGTTAGCAATCAGCCCCAGCATTTT. Translation: CASSLWGVSNQPQHF.

The CDR3 loop reads CASSQELATNTGELFF. CDR3 in DNA: TGTGCCAGCAGCCAGGAACTAGCGACGAACACCGGGGAGCTGTTTTTT. V and J are TRBV4-2 and TRBJ2-2; 7 bases line up with TRBD2. V lost 3 bases and J lost 0; bases outside the gene matches: 4. This CDR3 has 16 residues. The V gene's germline CDR1 is LGHNA and CDR2 YNFKEQ.

This rearrangement joins TRBV27 to TRBJ2-3; possibly TRBD1 for D (6 bases). The V gene's germline CDR1 is MNHEY and CDR2 SMNVEV (reference sequence). V dropped 2 bases and J dropped 6 bases, with 12 bases sitting between them. This CDR3 is 14 amino acids long. The CDR3: CASSLVGASDTQYF. The DNA for the CDR3 is TGTGCCAGCAGTTTAGTGGGGGCGTCGGATACGCAGTATTTT.

The chain links TRBV18 to TRBJ2-1, with 12 nucleotides matching TRBD2. This CDR3 is 17 amino acids long. The germline V gene encodes CDR1 KGHSH and CDR2 LQKENI. The trim removed 2 bases at V and 8 bases at J, leaving 10 bases unmatched. CDR3 nucleotide sequence: TGTGCCAGCTCACCATGGACTAGCGGGGCTAACAGGGATGAGCAGTTCTTC. Translated: CASSPWTSGANRDEQFF.

The chain employs TRBV5-4 and TRBJ2-7, with 7 bases lining up with TRBD1. The CDR3 covers 15 residues. V was pared by 4 bases and J by 0 bases, with 7 bases of the junction left unmatched. From germline, CDR1 is SGHNT and CDR2 YYREEE (reference sequence). The CDR3, as DNA: TGTGCCAGCAGCCGCGACAGGGATGCCTCCTACGAGCAGTACTTC. This encodes CASSRDRDASYEQYF.

V is TRBV18 and J is TRBJ2-5; 7 bases map to TRBD1. The trim removed 0 bases at V and 3 bases at J, leaving 1 base unmatched. Germline loops: CDR1 KGHSH, CDR2 LQKENI. The CDR3 spans 14 residues. DNA of the CDR3: TGTGCCAGCTCACCACCGACAGGGAAAGAGACCCAGTACTTC. It translates to CASSPPTGKETQYF.

V is TRBV29-1 and J is TRBJ2-1; a possible D gene is TRBD2 (5 bases). The CDR3 consists of 11 residues. V was cut by 3 bases and J by 11 bases, with 11 bases left in between. Germline loops: CDR1 SQVTM, CDR2 ANQGSEA. The CDR3 protein is CSVEGVSQQFF. CDR3 in DNA: TGCAGCGTTGAGGGAGTTTCCCAGCAGTTCTTC.

The chain has TRBV6-5 and TRBJ1-2; TRBD1 matches at 10 bases. Germline lookup yields CDR1 MNHEY and CDR2 SVGAGI. The CDR3 has 13 amino acids. The V segment lost 10 bases and the J segment 8 bases; nucleotides outside the gene matches: 10. DNA of the CDR3: TGTGCCACGGGGGTTGGGACAGGGGAAGGCTACACCTTC. Translation gives CATGVGTGEGYTF.

The chain joins TRBV30 to TRBJ1-6; 7 bases are a match to TRBD1. J gave up 4 bases and V 8 bases, and 5 bases lay outside the gene matches. Germline V lookup: CDR1 GTSNPN, CDR2 SVGIG (reference sequence). The CDR3 is 13 amino acids. The CDR3 protein is CARRGQYNSPLHF. CDR3 coding DNA: TGTGCCCGTAGGGGACAGTATAATTCACCCCTCCACTTT.

In its sample, this clone was seen once. The rearrangement joins TRBV19 to TRBJ2-1, with D tentatively TRBD1 (6 bases). The CDR3 runs to 15 residues. Germline CDR1 is LNHDA and CDR2 is SQIVND (reference sequence). Trimming stripped 6 bases from V and 2 bases from J, with 14 bases between. CDR3 coding DNA: TGTGCCAGTAGATTGGGACAATCCCCCTACAATGAGCAGTTCTTC. Amino acid sequence: CASRLGQSPYNEQFF.

The rearrangement joins TRBV28 to TRBJ1-4; 8 positions agree with TRBD1. The junction had 5 bases not matched to a gene; V was cut back by 5 bases and J by 6 bases. Germline loops: CDR1 MDHEN, CDR2 SYDVKM. This CDR3 has 14 residues. The DNA of the CDR3 is TGTGCCAGCAGTCCAGACAGGGGTGATGAAAAACTGTTTTTT. Protein product: CASSPDRGDEKLFF.

This clone was seen a few times. Written as DNA, the CDR3 is TGTGCCAGTAGTGCGGTAGTGGGTGAAAAACTGTTTTTT. Its protein is CASSAVVGEKLFF. The rearrangement links TRBV19 to TRBJ1-4; no clear D gene. The length of the CDR3 is 13 residues. Per germline, CDR1 LNHDA and CDR2 SQIVND (reference sequence). V was shortened by 5 bases and J by 7 bases, with 11 bases between the two germline ends.

The genes are TRBV12-3 or TRBV12-4 and TRBJ1-2; D not certain. Trimming stripped 2 bases from V and 6 bases from J, with 10 bases between. The CDR3 totals 13 residues. CDR3 residues: CASSLTPRDGYTF. DNA of the CDR3: TGTGCCAGCAGTTTAACCCCGAGGGATGGCTACACCTTC.

The V and J genes are TRBV27 and TRBJ2-2, with TRBD2 matching over 8 bases. The CDR3 is made up of 16 amino acids. Trimming cost V 5 bases and J 4 bases; bases outside gene matches: 9. Germline CDR1 reads MNHEY; CDR2 reads SMNVEV (reference sequence). CDR3 DNA sequence: TGTGCCAGCAGTCCCCGGGGAGCGGGGGTCACCGGGGAGCTGTTTTTT. Its translation: CASSPRGAGVTGELFF.

The CDR3 coding sequence is TGTGCCAGCAGTTACTCGATGCGGCTACTTGAAGCTTTCTTT. Amino acid sequence: CASSYSMRLLEAFF. The V call is TRBV6-5, the J call TRBJ1-1; D gene unclear. The CDR3 has 14 residues. Per the germline V gene, CDR1 is MNHEY and CDR2 is SVGAGI. Trimming stripped 0 bases from V and 7 bases from J, with 12 bases between.